The source of this T cell receptor beta chain is a study of blood T cell repertoires in COVID-19. About the research overall: The United States, Italy and Spain were the sources of the acute and convalescent COVID-19 samples. T cells, B-cell-depleted T cells, or PBMCs supplied cDNA or gDNA.

Per the original data handling: Amplification of reference gene primers was used by the study to estimate nucleated cell counts. Clones were read by immunoSEQ multiplex PCR, and TCRdb kept only the in-frame ones, dropping some. That table is the source of V, J and clone size, and D and trimming were worked out from the DNA. The data contain a few hundred thousand clones, roughly 90% of them singletons. The TCR comes from a woman between 50 and 59 years old who had recovered from COVID-19. The sequencing input was peripheral blood.

This chain's CDR3 is CAWSVAATEAFF. CDR3 coding DNA: TGTGCCTGGAGTGTGGCAGCGACTGAAGCTTTCTTT. The chain is built from TRBV30 and TRBJ1-1; no definite D call. Trimming shortened V by 0 bases and J by 5 bases, and 7 bases separated the two germline ends. The CDR3 length is 12 residues. Germline-derived CDR1 and CDR2 are GTSNPN and SVGIG (reference sequence).